This T cell receptor beta chain was found in a study of blood T cell repertoires in COVID-19. Method: immunoSEQ multiplex PCR; TCRdb's copy keeps in-frame clones and lacks some. The top ten hold around a fifth of the sample, which has roughly 39,000 clones, roughly nine tenths seen once. Input material: peripheral blood. The source of this sequence is a man aged 50-59 years in a cohort sampled during active COVID-19.

DNA of the CDR3: TGTGCCAGTAGTATTCGAGGGACAGGGAGTCCAGATACGCAGTATTTT. Its protein product is CASSIRGTGSPDTQYF. The V and J genes are TRBV19 and TRBJ2-3; TRBD1 matches at 9 bases. This CDR3 has 16 amino acids. Germline assignment: CDR1 LNHDA and CDR2 SQIVND (reference sequence). V was pared by 3 bases and J by 4 bases, with 8 bases of the junction left unmatched. The full variable domain, its missing parts supplied by reference TRBV19 and TRBJ2-3, is DGGITQSPKYLFRKEGQNVTLSCEQNLNHDAMYWYRQDPGQGLRLIYYSQIVNDFQKGDIAEGYSVSREKKESFPLTVTSAQKNPTAFYLCASSIRGTGSPDTQYFGPGTRLTVL.